These 22 T cell receptor beta chains were all obtained from the same sample, sequenced in a study of shared clonotypes between healthy human individuals. Cells designated naive CD8 were CD45RO-negative and were positively selected for CCR7, with terminally differentiated effector memory CD45RA+ cells excluded. The data were produced by immunoSEQ multiplex PCR, yet TCRdb's version contains in-frame clones alone and is incomplete. The data contain millions of clones, about 95% of them seen just once; the ten biggest clones take up around 1.1%. The sample taken for sequencing was naive CD8+ T cells sorted from blood. Every receptor here comes from a man aged 18 to 35 in good health.

The chain has TRBV4-3 and TRBJ2-1; D is unresolved. Germline V gene sequence: CDR1 LGHNA, CDR2 YSLEER. The germline V and J ends were trimmed by 2 bases and 0 bases, with 2 bases remaining between them. The CDR3 spans 13 residues. The CDR3 DNA is TGCGCCAGCAGCCAATACTCCTACAATGAGCAGTTCTTC. Its translation is CASSQYSYNEQFF.

The chain combines TRBV4-1 with TRBJ2-1, with 11 bases lining up with TRBD2. This CDR3 has 15 amino acids. Per germline, CDR1 MGHRA and CDR2 YSYEKL. Unmatched junction bases numbered 3, after V lost 2 bases and J lost 6 bases. The CDR3 is CASSQIAGGFNEQFF. Written as DNA, the CDR3 is TGCGCCAGCAGCCAAATAGCGGGAGGGTTCAATGAGCAGTTCTTC.

The chain recombines TRBV4-3 with TRBJ1-2; D is unclear. The length of the CDR3 is 15 residues. The germline CDR1 and CDR2 sequences are LGHNA and YSLEER. Between the trimmed V and J ends, which lost 1 base and 4 bases, there was a span of 13 bases. This CDR3 is CASSQGYSPLYGYTF. The CDR3 DNA is TGCGCCAGCAGCCAAGGATACAGCCCTCTCTATGGCTACACCTTC.

As for this clone: Other DNA sequences from this sample encode an identical CDR3 as well. The rearrangement joins TRBV11-2 to TRBJ1-4; no firm D call. Trimming stripped 1 base from V and 5 bases from J, with 2 bases between. The CDR3 is 12 amino acids. Looked up from germline, CDR1 is SGHAT and CDR2 is FQNNGV. The CDR3 DNA reads TGTGCCAGCAGCTTAGCGAATGAAAAACTGTTTTTT. Translated: CASSLANEKLFF.

The chain combines TRBV7-6 with TRBJ2-1; D is perhaps TRBD1 (5 bases). The V gene lost 6 bases and the J gene lost 5 bases, with 8 bases spanning the gap. The CDR3 runs 12 residues. CDR1 is SGHVS, CDR2 FNYEAQ, per germline. CDR3 protein: CASSPDNNEQFF. CDR3 in DNA: TGTGCCAGCAGTCCGGACAACAATGAGCAGTTCTTC.

This chain uses TRBV9 with TRBJ2-1; no clear D. V gave up 3 bases and J gave up 4 bases, with 8 bases separating them. The CDR3 is made up of 13 amino acids. CDR1 and CDR2 (germline): SGDLS, YYNGEE. In DNA, the CDR3 is TGTGCCAGCAGCGCCCTGGCATACAATGAGCAGTTCTTC. Translated, it gives CASSALAYNEQFF.

The chain has TRBV11-2 and TRBJ2-5, with D uncertain. CDR1 is SGHAT, CDR2 FQNNGV, per germline. Trimming removed 1 base from V and 0 bases from J, with 9 bases in between. CDR3 length equals 15 residues. The CDR3 DNA reads TGTGCCAGCAGCTTAGTCCCCGGTCACCAAGAGACCCAGTACTTC. Translated, it gives CASSLVPGHQETQYF. The full variable domain, its missing parts supplied by reference TRBV11-2 and TRBJ2-5, is EAGVAQSPRYKIIEKRQSVAFWCNPISGHATLYWYQQILGQGPKLLIQFQNNGVVDDSQLPKDRFSAERLKGVDSTLKIQPAKLEDSAVYLCASSLVPGHQETQYFGPGTRLLVL.

This rearrangement joins TRBV30 to TRBJ2-1, with D possibly matching TRBD1 (6 bases). CDR1 and CDR2 (germline): GTSNPN, SVGIG (reference sequence). V was trimmed by 2 bases and J by 6 bases, leaving 14 bases between them. This CDR3 is built from 14 residues. Here the CDR3 reads CAWSSFGGGNEQFF. Here the CDR3 DNA reads TGTGCCTGGAGTTCCTTTGGGGGCGGCAATGAGCAGTTCTTC.

The rearrangement joins TRBV9 to TRBJ1-3, with D unclear. Trimming removed 4 bases at V and 2 bases at J, with 13 bases between. Germline CDR1 reads SGDLS; CDR2 reads YYNGEE. CDR3 length: 15 amino acids. The CDR3 nucleotides read TGTGCCAGCAGCCCTCGGAGGGCCCCTGGAAACACCATATATTTT. It translates to CASSPRRAPGNTIYF. The full variable domain, rest sourced from reference TRBV9 and TRBJ1-3, is DSGVTQTPKHLITATGQRVTLRCSPRSGDLSVYWYQQSLDQGLQFLIQYYNGEERAKGNILERFSAQQFPDLHSELNLSSLELGDSALYFCASSPRRAPGNTIYFGEGSWLTVV.

The chain employs TRBV7-9 and TRBJ1-4; D may be TRBD1 (6 bases). Per the germline V gene, CDR1 is SEHNR and CDR2 is FQNEAQ (reference sequence). This CDR3 is built from 16 residues. The V gene lost 2 bases and the J gene lost 1 base, with 11 bases spanning the gap. CDR3 nucleotide sequence: TGTGCCAGCAGCTTACGGACAGATCGAACTAATGAAAAACTGTTTTTT. It is translated as CASSLRTDRTNEKLFF.

V and J are TRBV19 and TRBJ2-7; 10 bases are shared with TRBD2. Germline CDR1 is LNHDA and CDR2 is SQIVND (reference sequence). V shed 1 base, J shed 2 bases, and the junction held 2 bases outside the gene matches. The CDR3 is 15 amino acids. CDR3 bases: TGTGCCAGTAGTATAGCCAGCGGGGGGGCCTACGAGCAGTACTTC. It translates to CASSIASGGAYEQYF.

The chain joins TRBV5-1 to TRBJ2-7; 9 bases are a match to TRBD2. J was trimmed by 5 bases and V by 4 bases; bases with no gene match: 10. The CDR3 runs 15 residues. Germline V CDR1 and CDR2: SGHRS, YFSETQ. The chain's CDR3 is CASSPSSGSLDEQYF. In DNA, the CDR3 is TGCGCCAGCAGCCCAAGTAGCGGGAGCTTAGACGAGCAGTACTTC. The whole variable domain, filled in from reference TRBV5-1 and TRBJ2-7, reads KAGVTQTPRYLIKTRGQQVTLSCSPISGHRSVSWYQQTPGQGLQFLFEYFSETQRNKGNFPGRFSGRQFSNSRSEMNVSTLELGDSALYLCASSPSSGSLDEQYFGPGTRLTVT.

This sequence joins TRBV28 and TRBJ2-3; 7 nucleotides line up with TRBD2. Trimming cost V 3 bases and J 10 bases; bases outside gene matches: 7. The CDR3 has 13 residues. Germline V lookup: CDR1 MDHEN, CDR2 SYDVKM. CDR3 protein: CASSFRTSSPQYF. The CDR3 region has the DNA TGTGCCAGCAGTTTCCGGACTAGTAGTCCGCAGTATTTT.

This chain connects TRBV7-9 to TRBJ2-1; D might be TRBD1 (6 bases). Germline V gives CDR1 SEHNR, CDR2 FQNEAQ (reference sequence). The V gene lost 3 bases and the J gene lost 8 bases, with 11 bases spanning the gap. This CDR3 spans 13 amino acids. CDR3 residues: CASSFNRADEQFF. Written as DNA, the CDR3 is TGTGCCAGCAGCTTCAACAGGGCCGATGAGCAGTTCTTC.

For this clone: Other DNA sequences in this sample translate to the same CDR3. The chain uses TRBV7-9 and TRBJ1-5; D ambiguous. The CDR3 has 12 residues. V dropped 1 base and J dropped 7 bases, with 5 bases sitting between them. CDR1 is SEHNR, CDR2 FQNEAQ, per germline (reference sequence). CDR3: CASSLGSQPQHF. For the CDR3, the DNA is TGTGCCAGCAGCTTAGGGTCCCAGCCCCAGCATTTT.

Concerning this clone: Here the CDR3 omits its conserved ending phenylalanine or tryptophan, so a read error is the likely source. It is unclear where the CDR3 begins or ends on the DNA, so no DNA is shown, and the CDR3 is as TCRdb lists it. V and J are TRBV21-1 and TRBJ1-1. TRBV21-1 is an annotated pseudogene. The CDR3 totals 9 residues, both ends included. The CDR3 region is CASSKFENH.

The genes are TRBV11-2 and TRBJ2-1; TRBD1 agrees at 8 bases. Trimming removed 3 bases from V and 4 bases from J; junction bases left unmatched: 11. In germline, CDR1 is SGHAT, CDR2 FQNNGV. The CDR3 is 17 residues long. CDR3 DNA: TGTGCCAGCAGCTTTTTGCGATTACAGGGGGTTTACAATGAGCAGTTCTTC. It encodes CASSFLRLQGVYNEQFF.

CDR3 sequence reads: CASSPGVSGNTIYF. The CDR3 region has the DNA TGTGCCAGCAGCCCGGGAGTTTCTGGAAACACCATATATTTT. The chain recombines TRBV5-4 with TRBJ1-3, with D unresolved. Trimming cost V 4 bases and J 1 base, with 9 bases left between them. The CDR3 sequence is 14 residues long. In germline, CDR1 is SGHNT, CDR2 YYREEE (reference sequence).

The chain combines TRBV10-2 with TRBJ1-4; TRBD1 might be the D (6 bases). Germline V gene data show CDR1 as WSHSY and CDR2 as SAAADI. V was cut by 2 bases and J by 0 bases, with 16 bases left in between. The CDR3 loop spans 18 amino acids. DNA of the CDR3: TGCGCCAGCAGTGAGGGGTCAGGGTGGGACACAACTAATGAAAAACTGTTTTTT. Protein sequence: CASSEGSGWDTTNEKLFF.

The CDR3 loop reads CASSSLSLREQYF. In DNA form, the CDR3 reads TGTGCCAGCAGCTCGCTATCCCTTCGGGAGCAGTACTTC. The chain has TRBV14 and TRBJ2-7; D uncertain. Germline loops: CDR1 SGHDN, CDR2 FVKESK. Trimming left V 5 bases short and J 7 bases short, with 15 bases between. CDR3 length equals 13 residues.

Note on this clone: One end of the junction fails to match germline, which may point to a read error. The identical CDR3 is also encoded by other nucleotide sequences in the sample. The chain recombines TRBV2 with TRBJ2-7; TRBD2 matches 7 bases. CDR1 and CDR2 (germline): SNHLY, FYNNEI. The CDR3 runs to 13 residues. The CDR3 DNA reads TGCGCCAGCAGTGGGAGCGGGACCTACGAGCAGTACTTC. Amino acids: CASSGSGTYEQYF.

CDR3 nucleotides: TGTGCCAGCAGTATAACTTTCAATCAGCCCCAGCATTTT. Protein product: CASSITFNQPQHF. The chain uses TRBV27 and TRBJ1-5; D is unresolved. Trimming removed 5 bases at V and 3 bases at J, with 8 bases between. The V gene's germline CDR1 is MNHEY and CDR2 SMNVEV (reference sequence). CDR3 length equals 13 residues.